This T cell receptor (beta chain) was identified in a study of blood T cell repertoires in COVID-19. About the research overall: Samples representing acute and convalescent COVID-19 were sourced from the United States, Italy and Spain. In each case, the material was cDNA or gDNA derived from T cells, B-cell-depleted T cells, or PBMCs.

As originally analysed: The authors estimated nucleated cell counts from reference gene primer amplification. Measured with immunoSEQ multiplex PCR; TCRdb has only the in-frame clones, and not every one. V and J calls and clone size are as listed in that table; D and trimming were resolved from the DNA. In the table there are about 150,000 clones, about four fifths of which are singletons. This clone was observed a handful of times. Trimming shortened V by 8 bases and J by 10 bases, and 9 bases separated the two germline ends. The CDR3 has 11 residues. In germline, CDR1 is MNHEY, CDR2 SVGAGI. This clonotype was obtained from a woman older than 75 with acute or convalescent COVID-19. The gene calls are TRBV6-5 and TRBJ1-6, with D maybe TRBD1 (6 bases). Sequenced input: peripheral blood. CDR3 sequence: CASGRGSPLHF. The CDR3 DNA reads as TGTGCCAGCGGCAGGGGCTCACCCCTCCACTTT.